Reported below is one TCR beta chain. The data were produced by immunoSEQ multiplex PCR, yet TCRdb's version contains in-frame clones alone and is incomplete. This repertoire shows about 33,000 clones, roughly 84% found once; its top ten account for roughly 14%. This entry comes from a study of blood T cell repertoires in COVID-19. Across the whole study: Sources were T cells, B-cell-depleted T cells, or PBMCs; the material itself was cDNA or gDNA.

The CDR3 covers 14 residues. J gave up 2 bases and V 10 bases, and 5 bases lay outside the gene matches. CDR1 and CDR2 (germline): WNHNN, SYGVQD (reference sequence). The sequence came from a human donor in a cohort sampled during active COVID-19. V usage is TRBV10-1 and J usage is TRBJ2-2, with 9 bases that match TRBD2. The sequenced sample consisted of peripheral blood. CDR3: CAIAGGRNTGELFF. The CDR3 bases are TGCGCCATCGCGGGGGGGCGAAACACCGGGGAGCTGTTTTTT.